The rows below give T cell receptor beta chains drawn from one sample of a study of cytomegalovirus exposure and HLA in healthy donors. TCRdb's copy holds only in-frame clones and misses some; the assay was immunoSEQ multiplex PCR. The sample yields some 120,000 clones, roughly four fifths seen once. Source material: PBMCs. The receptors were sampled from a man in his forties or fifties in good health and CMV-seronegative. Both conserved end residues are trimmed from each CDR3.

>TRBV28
ASTDSLGAEAF
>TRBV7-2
ASSFYGRGAETQY
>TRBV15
ATSRTGGLTDEQY
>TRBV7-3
ASSARGLAVTYEQY
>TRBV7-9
AHTPSPTAEAF
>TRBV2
ASRGLPYEQY
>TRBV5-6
ASSFYGGGANYGYT
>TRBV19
ASSMRSGTSGNTIY
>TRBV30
AWSYRGRSGANGLT
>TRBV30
AWTQGVGYGYT
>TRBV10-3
AISESRSSGVSEAF
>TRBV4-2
ASSQASYEQF
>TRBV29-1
SVEERQVSGNTIY
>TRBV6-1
ATEGAYYGYT
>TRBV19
ASSIQYRYEQY
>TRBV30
AWSGPAANYGYT
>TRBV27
ASSSGGPYNEQF
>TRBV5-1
ASSRGDAGEFTDTQY
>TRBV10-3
AIRGVGDQPQH
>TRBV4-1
ASSQDGGAYTIY
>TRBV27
ASRDAGQGRDTQY
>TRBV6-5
ASRRTGDSYEQY
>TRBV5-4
ASSWEQGGQETQY
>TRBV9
ASSVADSGGTYEQY
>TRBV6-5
ASSYSRPGSPQH
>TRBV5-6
ASSWGGGFSTDTQY
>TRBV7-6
ASSLTRTGYGYT
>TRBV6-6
ASSYSRDRVETQY
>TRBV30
AWSDRLAGGDTQY
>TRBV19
ASSISRSDNEQF
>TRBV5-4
ASSLEGGGSYEQY
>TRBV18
ASSPRGFQETQY
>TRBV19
ASMPGDRGNQPQH
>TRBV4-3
ASSQEGSGTGGYEQY
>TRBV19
ARRTRDDNEKLF
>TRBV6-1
ASSADTTAYEQY
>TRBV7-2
ASSTGQGGETQY
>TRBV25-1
ASSPTGRTSGSSYEQF
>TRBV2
ASVAGGLDTQY
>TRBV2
ASSEGRDPHGLH
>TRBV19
ASSISSRETQY
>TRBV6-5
ASRDRTVGGYT
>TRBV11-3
ASSFDRYNEQF
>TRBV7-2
ASSLQRGSGANVLT
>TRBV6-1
ASSPRGVGYGYT
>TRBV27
ASSRTDSGANVLT
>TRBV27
ASSFKGGNTEAF
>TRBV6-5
ASSSDRGGHTEAF
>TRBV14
ASSQGGSATGELF
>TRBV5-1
ASPPGQGNQPQH
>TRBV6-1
ASSGQDYEQY
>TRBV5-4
ASSLEPSTGTISYEQY
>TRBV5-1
ASSHGYFRDRGYNEQF
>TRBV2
ASSDFAGGFHEQY
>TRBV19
ASSVTTGWANNEQF
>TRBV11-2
ASSLVAETQY
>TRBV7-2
ASSYGQGNQPQH
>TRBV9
ASSRGTSGSLSTYEQY
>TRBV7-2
ASSSYLTSGYT